Only a few counts were recorded for the clone carrying this TCR beta chain. Its antigen remains unidentified. CDR1 is SQVTM, CDR2 ANQGSEA, per germline. The ends were cut back, 5 bases at V and 1 base at J, with 9 bases in the middle. This CDR3 spans 12 amino acids. The data were obtained in a study of T cell responses to AZD1222 COVID-19 vaccine. Findings and limits, study-wide: Clonal diversity was possibly underestimated; the donors were predominantly white British and more often female. In the spike-specific TCR repertoire, nearly half reportedly target unmutated variant regions.

The repertoire was sequenced with immunoSEQ multiplex PCR; TCRdb's copy has only in-frame clones and lacks some. This sample has around 160,000 clones, with about 93% found just once. The receptor comes from an adult in good health. The chain recombines TRBV29-1 with TRBJ2-7; D is unresolved. Sample: peripheral blood, taken on day 0 of AZD1222 vaccination. The CDR3 reads CSVSGPSYEQYF. The CDR3 bases are TGCAGCGTTTCCGGGCCTTCCTACGAGCAGTACTTC.